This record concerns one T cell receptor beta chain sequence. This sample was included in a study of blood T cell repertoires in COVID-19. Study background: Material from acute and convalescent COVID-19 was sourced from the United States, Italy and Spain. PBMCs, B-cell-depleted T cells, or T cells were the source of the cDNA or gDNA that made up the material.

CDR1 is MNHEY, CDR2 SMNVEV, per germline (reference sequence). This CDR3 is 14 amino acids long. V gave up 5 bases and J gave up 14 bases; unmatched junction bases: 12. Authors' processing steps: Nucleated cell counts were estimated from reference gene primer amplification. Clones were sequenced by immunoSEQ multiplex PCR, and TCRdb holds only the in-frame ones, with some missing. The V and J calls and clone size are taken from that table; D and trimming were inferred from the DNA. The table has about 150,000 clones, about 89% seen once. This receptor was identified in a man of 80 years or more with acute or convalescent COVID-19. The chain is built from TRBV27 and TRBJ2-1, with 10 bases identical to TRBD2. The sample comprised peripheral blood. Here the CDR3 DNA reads TGTGCCAGCAGTGGTAGCGGGGGGTCAAGACAGGAGTTCTTC. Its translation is CASSGSGGSRQEFF.